This entry lists 4 T cell receptor beta chains sequenced from one sample in a study of cytomegalovirus exposure and HLA in healthy donors. Primers included in the PCR were 60 Vbeta and 13 Jbeta primers. Sequencing was performed with immunoSEQ multiplex PCR; in TCRdb, only in-frame clones are kept and a portion is missing. The repertoire holds some 140,000 clones, with 80% as singletons. Sequenced sample: PBMCs. These receptors all come from a male donor in good health and CMV-seropositive.

This chain joins TRBV18 and TRBJ2-1; 8 bases fit TRBD1. The germline V gene has CDR1 KGHSH and CDR2 LQKENI. Trimming removed 6 bases from V and 10 bases from J; junction bases left unmatched: 5. The length of the CDR3 is 12 residues. In DNA, the CDR3 is TGTGCCAGCTCGGACAGGGTTTGGGAGCAGTTCTTC. Translated: CASSDRVWEQFF.

V and J are TRBV9 and TRBJ2-1; 9 positions match TRBD2. V lost 4 bases, J lost 4 bases, and 12 bases stayed unmatched. Germline V gene sequence: CDR1 SGDLS, CDR2 YYNGEE. This CDR3 has 17 residues. DNA of the CDR3: TGTGCCAGCAGCCCGCTGGCTAGCGGGGTCGCATACAATGAGCAGTTCTTC. It encodes CASSPLASGVAYNEQFF.

The chain combines TRBV7-3 with TRBJ2-1; 9 positions agree with TRBD2. The germline V gene encodes CDR1 SGHTA and CDR2 FQGTGA. V trimming: 1 base; J trimming: 0 bases; junction bases outside the gene matches: 4. This CDR3 region has 17 residues. CDR3 protein: CASSLRAGGSSYNEQFF. The CDR3, as DNA: TGTGCCAGCAGCTTAAGAGCGGGGGGATCCTCCTACAATGAGCAGTTCTTC. The full variable domain, with the rest looked up from reference TRBV7-3 and TRBJ2-1, is GAGVSQTPSNKVTEKGKYVELRCDPISGHTALYWYRQSLGQGPEFLIYFQGTGAADDSGLPNDRFFAVRPEGSVSTLKIQRTERGDSAVYLCASSLRAGGSSYNEQFFGPGTRLTVL.

The rearrangement links TRBV12-5 to TRBJ2-7; D remains ambiguous. V lost 0 bases to trimming and J lost 2 bases, with 8 bases between them. The germline CDR1 and CDR2 sequences are LGHNT and FRNRAP. The CDR3 runs to 14 residues. The CDR3 region is CASGLVVSTYEQYF. The CDR3, as DNA: TGTGCTAGTGGTTTGGTTGTCAGTACCTACGAGCAGTACTTC.